This is a list of T cell receptor beta chains from one sample in a study of CD8+CD57+ T cells in acquired aplastic anemia. Via MiXCR, TCRdb re-called the reads, giving one row per CDR3 protein. The data show 100,000 to 120,000 distinct CDR3 sequences, with 40% to 60% seen just once and 25% to 35% held by the top ten. The sequenced sample was sorted CD4+, CD8+, or CD8+CD57+ T cells (not recorded which) from PBMCs. All receptors derive from a human donor in good health, serving as a control. The CDR3 runs from the conserved cysteine through the conserved F or W. A D gene is named only where the DNA matches it firmly. Expanded clones are given a class, and other clones once, few, many or no size at all.

clone size: -; J gene: TRBJ1-5; V gene: TRBV15; D gene: -; CDR3 protein: CATSRDPGAGGNQPQHF; CDR3 DNA: TGTGCCACCAGCAGAGATCCAGGGGCAGGGGGCAATCAGCCCCAGCATTTT
clone size: few; J gene: TRBJ2-1; V gene: TRBV10-3; D gene: TRBD2; CDR3 protein: CASSELAGGYNEQFF; CDR3 DNA: TGTGCCAGCAGTGAACTAGCGGGGGGGTACAATGAGCAGTTCTTC
clone size: few; J gene: TRBJ2-3; V gene: TRBV30; D gene: TRBD2; CDR3 protein: CAWRVGGGQYF; CDR3 DNA: TGTGCCTGGAGGGTCGGCGGGGGGCAGTATTTT
clone size: -; J gene: TRBJ1-1; V gene: TRBV7-2; D gene: -; CDR3 protein: CASGATGARTEAFF; CDR3 DNA: TGTGCCAGCGGGGCAACGGGGGCAAGGACTGAAGCTTTCTTT
clone size: -; J gene: TRBJ2-6; V gene: TRBV20-1; D gene: -; CDR3 protein: CRTGSGANVLTF; CDR3 DNA: TGCAGGACAGGCTCTGGGGCCAACGTCCTGACTTTC
clone size: -; J gene: TRBJ1-4; V gene: TRBV20-1; D gene: -; CDR3 protein: CSARSFSSNEKLFF; CDR3 DNA: TGCAGTGCTAGATCGTTTTCGAGTAATGAAAAACTGTTTTTT
clone size: -; J gene: TRBJ2-5; V gene: TRBV5-1; D gene: TRBD1; CDR3 protein: CASSRDSPWGETQYF; CDR3 DNA: TGCGCCAGCAGCCGGGACAGCCCCTGGGGGGAGACCCAGTACTTC
clone size: -; J gene: TRBJ2-3; V gene: TRBV10-2; D gene: -; CDR3 protein: CASTDPDTQYF; CDR3 DNA: TGCGCCAGCACAGACCCAGATACGCAGTATTTT
clone size: many; J gene: TRBJ2-3; V gene: TRBV7-3; D gene: -; CDR3 protein: CASRGDGYTDTQYF; CDR3 DNA: TGTGCCAGCAGGGGGGACGGATACACAGATACGCAGTATTTT
clone size: -; J gene: TRBJ1-4; V gene: TRBV10-1; D gene: TRBD1; CDR3 protein: CASRQGARREKLFF; CDR3 DNA: TGCGCCAGCAGACAGGGGGCACGGAGGGAAAAACTGTTTTTT
clone size: many; J gene: TRBJ1-5; V gene: TRBV4-3; D gene: -; CDR3 protein: CASSPSMARTGQPQHF; CDR3 DNA: TGCGCCAGCAGCCCTAGTATGGCCCGCACGGGTCAGCCCCAGCATTTT
clone size: -; J gene: TRBJ2-7; V gene: TRBV25-1; D gene: TRBD2; CDR3 protein: CASSRFLFFGLAGYEQYF; CDR3 DNA: TGTGCCAGCAGCCGGTTTCTTTTTTTTGGCCTAGCGGGTTACGAGCAGTACTTC
clone size: -; J gene: TRBJ1-2; V gene: TRBV15; D gene: -; CDR3 protein: CATGPVRLQHGYTF; CDR3 DNA: TGTGCCACCGGACCGGTGAGGCTACAACATGGCTACACCTTC
clone size: -; J gene: TRBJ1-2; V gene: TRBV24-1; D gene: TRBD1; CDR3 protein: CATSDSGTGGSGKGYTF; CDR3 DNA: TGTGCCACCAGTGACTCCGGGACAGGGGGTTCAGGGAAAGGCTACACCTTC
clone size: -; J gene: TRBJ2-3; V gene: TRBV20-1; D gene: -; CDR3 protein: CSASYGASATDTQYF; CDR3 DNA: TGCAGTGCTAGCTACGGGGCTAGCGCGACAGATACGCAGTATTTT
clone size: many; J gene: TRBJ1-2; V gene: TRBV27; D gene: -; CDR3 protein: CASSSSRGYGYGYTF; CDR3 DNA: TGTGCCAGCAGTTCCTCTAGGGGTTACGGATATGGCTACACCTTC
clone size: many; J gene: TRBJ1-1; V gene: TRBV5-1; D gene: -; CDR3 protein: CASSLGGLAFF; CDR3 DNA: TGCGCCAGCAGCTTGGGTGGTTTAGCTTTCTTT
clone size: -; J gene: TRBJ1-2; V gene: TRBV5-6; D gene: -; CDR3 protein: CASSLGAEYGYTF; CDR3 DNA: TGTGCCAGCAGCTTAGGGGCAGAGTATGGCTACACCTTC
clone size: many; J gene: TRBJ1-5; V gene: TRBV19; D gene: -; CDR3 protein: CASRHREGKPQHF; CDR3 DNA: TGTGCCAGTAGGCACAGGGAAGGGAAGCCCCAGCATTTT
clone size: -; J gene: TRBJ2-5; V gene: TRBV7-2; D gene: -; CDR3 protein: CASSSLGTETQYF; CDR3 DNA: TGTGCCAGCAGCTCTCTCGGGACCGAGACCCAGTACTTC
clone size: -; J gene: TRBJ2-5; V gene: TRBV15; D gene: -; CDR3 protein: CATGRETQYF; CDR3 DNA: TGTGCCACCGGACGGGAGACCCAGTACTTC
clone size: once; J gene: TRBJ2-7; V gene: TRBV29-1; D gene: TRBD1; CDR3 protein: CSVYRDRGTEQYF; CDR3 DNA: TGCAGCGTTTACCGGGACAGGGGAACCGAGCAGTACTTC
clone size: -; J gene: TRBJ2-2; V gene: TRBV12-3/TRBV12-4; D gene: TRBD1; CDR3 protein: CASSSGTGPPGELFF; CDR3 DNA: TGTGCCAGCAGCTCCGGGACAGGGCCCCCCGGGGAGCTGTTTTTT
clone size: many; J gene: TRBJ2-1; V gene: TRBV11-1; D gene: -; CDR3 protein: CASSFDFSSYNEQFF; CDR3 DNA: TGTGCCAGCAGCTTTGACTTTTCCTCCTACAATGAGCAGTTCTTC
clone size: -; J gene: TRBJ1-6; V gene: TRBV7-9; D gene: -; CDR3 protein: CASSLVRDNSPLHF; CDR3 DNA: TGTGCCAGCAGCTTAGTCAGGGATAATTCACCCCTCCACTTT
clone size: few; J gene: TRBJ2-7; V gene: TRBV25-1; D gene: TRBD1; CDR3 protein: CASRGRGIKNEQYF; CDR3 DNA: TGTGCCAGCAGGGGCAGGGGGATCAAAAACGAGCAGTACTTC
clone size: -; J gene: TRBJ2-5; V gene: TRBV5-5; D gene: -; CDR3 protein: CASTVWVSETQYF; CDR3 DNA: TGTGCCAGCACCGTGTGGGTTTCAGAGACCCAGTACTTC
clone size: many; J gene: TRBJ2-3; V gene: TRBV29-1; D gene: -; CDR3 protein: CSVGWAGSTDTQYF; CDR3 DNA: TGCAGCGTTGGATGGGCAGGGTCCACAGATACGCAGTATTTT
clone size: many; J gene: TRBJ2-7; V gene: TRBV2; D gene: -; CDR3 protein: CASSESSYEQYF; CDR3 DNA: TGTGCCAGCAGTGAGTCGTCCTACGAGCAGTACTTC
clone size: -; J gene: TRBJ2-3; V gene: TRBV20-1; D gene: TRBD1; CDR3 protein: CSARDPNRGTDTQYF; CDR3 DNA: TGCAGTGCTAGAGATCCGAACAGGGGGACAGATACGCAGTATTTT
clone size: many; J gene: TRBJ1-2; V gene: TRBV6-6; D gene: -; CDR3 protein: CASSYTGDSLYGYTF; CDR3 DNA: TGTGCCAGCAGTTACACGGGGGACTCACTCTATGGCTACACCTTC
clone size: many; J gene: TRBJ2-3; V gene: TRBV13; D gene: -; CDR3 protein: CASSFRRGQTDTQYF; CDR3 DNA: TGTGCCAGCAGCTTCCGTAGAGGGCAGACAGATACGCAGTATTTT
clone size: -; J gene: TRBJ2-7; V gene: TRBV2; D gene: TRBD2; CDR3 protein: CASSEAPAGGYEQYF; CDR3 DNA: TGTGCCAGCAGTGAAGCCCCAGCGGGAGGCTACGAGCAGTACTTC
clone size: many; J gene: TRBJ2-7; V gene: TRBV14; D gene: -; CDR3 protein: CASSQIDGFYEQYF; CDR3 DNA: TGTGCCAGCAGCCAAATAGACGGGTTCTACGAGCAGTACTTC
clone size: -; J gene: TRBJ2-7; V gene: TRBV7-4; D gene: -; CDR3 protein: CASSLEFLYEQYF; CDR3 DNA: TGTGCCAGCAGCTTAGAATTTCTGTACGAGCAGTACTTC
clone size: -; J gene: TRBJ1-2; V gene: TRBV5-6; D gene: -; CDR3 protein: CASSLGSNGILYGYTF; CDR3 DNA: TGTGCCAGCAGCTTGGGTAGCAATGGGATCCTCTATGGCTACACCTTC
clone size: -; J gene: TRBJ2-7; V gene: TRBV5-5; D gene: TRBD1; CDR3 protein: CASSLGQGRYEQYF; CDR3 DNA: TGTGCCAGCAGCTTGGGACAGGGGAGATACGAGCAGTACTTC
clone size: once; J gene: TRBJ1-6; V gene: TRBV11-2; D gene: -; CDR3 protein: CASSLSQITNSPLHF; CDR3 DNA: TGTGCCAGCAGCTTGTCTCAAATTACGAATTCACCCCTCCACTTT
clone size: -; J gene: TRBJ2-3; V gene: TRBV10-2; D gene: -; CDR3 protein: CASCGTAGDTQYF; CDR3 DNA: TGTGCCAGCTGCGGGACAGCAGGAGATACGCAGTATTTT
clone size: -; J gene: TRBJ2-1; V gene: TRBV19; D gene: -; CDR3 protein: CASRDERPYNERFF; CDR3 DNA: TGTGCCAGTAGGGATGAGCGGCCCTACAATGAGCGGTTCTTC
clone size: -; J gene: TRBJ1-6; V gene: TRBV15; D gene: -; CDR3 protein: CATSRDREGTLHF; CDR3 DNA: TGTGCCACCAGCAGAGATAGGGAGGGCACCCTCCACTTT
clone size: -; J gene: TRBJ1-6; V gene: TRBV7-3; D gene: -; CDR3 protein: CASRGRDKSPLHF; CDR3 DNA: TGTGCCAGCCGGGGCAGGGATAAATCACCCCTCCACTTT
clone size: few; J gene: TRBJ2-7; V gene: TRBV29-1; D gene: -; CDR3 protein: CSVGPGVSYEQYF; CDR3 DNA: TGCAGCGTTGGACCGGGAGTCTCCTACGAGCAGTACTTC